Below, 29 T cell receptor beta chains from the same sample are listed, as sequenced in a study of T cell repertoires in cytomegalovirus infection. Antigens of these TCRs are unknown. TCRdb analysed the reads with MiXCR anew, one entry per CDR3 protein. The sample yields 110,000 or so distinct CDR3 sequences, roughly 31% seen once. Sequences were derived from CD8+ T cells from cultured PBMCs, sampled from culture after CMV antigen stimulation. The source of these receptors is a human donor in good health (CMV status not recorded). Some clones in this sample may be carry-over from other donors' samples.

V and J are TRBV4-1 and TRBJ2-7; 8 bases line up with TRBD1. This CDR3 contains 16 residues. Germline-derived CDR1 and CDR2 are MGHRA and YSYEKL. The junction had 9 bases not matched to a gene; V was cut back by 0 bases and J by 5 bases. DNA of the CDR3: TGCGCCAGCAGCCAAGATTACGGACAGGGCGAGAACGAGCAGTACTTC. Protein product: CASSQDYGQGENEQYF.

This clonotype was found a few times. The J gene is TRBJ2-7, the V gene TRBV28; possible D gene TRBD1, 5 bases. Germline loops: CDR1 MDHEN, CDR2 SYDVKM. The V and J ends lost 5 bases and 3 bases respectively, with 14 bases between them. The CDR3 has 14 residues. In nucleotides, the CDR3 is TGTGCCAGCAGTCCCCCGCCAGGGCACTACGAGCAGTACTTC. Translating gives CASSPPPGHYEQYF.

The chain carries TRBV6-2 or TRBV6-3 and TRBJ1-1; 12 nucleotides match TRBD1. After removal of 4 bases from V and 5 bases from J, the junction contained 14 bases not matched to a gene. Germline loops: CDR1 MNHEY, CDR2 SVGEGT. The CDR3 runs to 18 residues. The CDR3 protein is CASSLGSGTGGVYTEAFF. DNA for the CDR3: TGTGCCAGCAGTTTAGGTTCCGGGACAGGGGGCGTATATACTGAAGCTTTCTTT.

The chain combines TRBV6-5 with TRBJ1-6; unclear D gene. Germline lookup yields CDR1 MNHEY and CDR2 SVGAGI. The V and J ends lost 10 bases and 6 bases respectively, with 25 bases between them. The CDR3 covers 17 residues. The CDR3 DNA sequence: TGTGCCACCAACCTCCGGACCGCGACGTCGGTTAATTCACCCCTCCACTTT. It encodes CATNLRTATSVNSPLHF.

The V gene is TRBV7-9, the J gene TRBJ2-3; no firm D call. Trimming cost V 1 base and J 4 bases, with 15 bases left between them. Germline V gene lookup returns CDR1 SEHNR and CDR2 FQNEAQ (reference sequence). The CDR3 length is 16 residues. In DNA, the CDR3 is TGTGCCAGCAGCTTAGTTCCCTCTCCGAGCCCAGATACGCAGTATTTT. This sequence encodes CASSLVPSPSPDTQYF.

This clonotype was counted only a few times. V and J are TRBV27 and TRBJ1-2; 12 nucleotides match TRBD1. The CDR3 has 15 amino acids. The germline V gene has CDR1 MNHEY and CDR2 SMNVEV (reference sequence). V was pared by 8 bases and J by 5 bases, with 9 bases of the junction left unmatched. The DNA for the CDR3 is TGTGCCAGCGGGAGGGACAGGGGGCTTGCATATGGCTACACCTTC. Residues: CASGRDRGLAYGYTF.

V gene TRBV7-2 combines with J gene TRBJ2-1; weak D call: TRBD2 (5 bases). V gave up 3 bases and J gave up 0 bases, with 9 bases separating them. In germline, CDR1 is SGHTA, CDR2 FQGNSA. The CDR3 covers 15 residues. The CDR3 protein is CASSFGVSSYNEQFF. Written as DNA, the CDR3 is TGTGCCAGCAGCTTCGGGGTGAGCTCCTACAATGAGCAGTTCTTC.

V is TRBV27 and J is TRBJ1-1; possibly TRBD1 for D (5 bases). The CDR3 is 13 amino acids. The V gene's germline CDR1 is MNHEY and CDR2 SMNVEV (reference sequence). The CDR3 protein is CASKEGLNTEAFF. CDR3 DNA: TGTGCTTCAAAAGAGGGGCTGAACACTGAAGCTTTCTTT.

This clonotype was detected a few times. The gene calls are TRBV11-2 and TRBJ2-7; the D gene is possibly TRBD2 (6 bases). Germline assignment: CDR1 SGHAT and CDR2 FQNNGV. CDR3 length: 15 amino acids. Trimming stripped 3 bases from V and 3 bases from J, with 15 bases between. The CDR3 loop is CASSFGIAENYEQYF. In DNA form, the CDR3 reads TGTGCCAGCAGCTTTGGAATAGCGGAAAACTACGAGCAGTACTTC.

This clonotype was recorded only once. The genes are TRBV11-2 and TRBJ2-1, with TRBD2 identical over 15 bases. The CDR3 is made up of 20 amino acids. Germline assignment: CDR1 SGHAT and CDR2 FQNNGV. V lost 0 bases and J lost 0; bases outside the gene matches: 6. The chain's CDR3 is CASSLEGLAGGTSSYNEQFF. The DNA for the CDR3 is TGTGCCAGCAGCTTAGAGGGACTAGCGGGGGGCACGAGCTCCTACAATGAGCAGTTCTTC.

This clonotype was seen many times. In DNA, the CDR3 is TGCGCCAGCAGCCAAGATGATTCCAGCGGCCTATCCTACAATGAGCAGTTCTTC. It translates to CASSQDDSSGLSYNEQFF. This sequence joins TRBV4-3 and TRBJ2-1, with D possibly TRBD2 on 5 matching bases. CDR1 is LGHNA and CDR2 is YSLEER in the germline V gene. V was trimmed by 0 bases and J by 1 base, leaving 16 bases between them. The CDR3 is 18 residues long.

This chain links TRBV9 with TRBJ2-7; TRBD1 matches 9 bases. The CDR3 covers 15 residues. Trimming at V came to 0 bases and at J to 4 bases, leaving 5 bases not matched to a gene. The germline CDR1 and CDR2 sequences are SGDLS and YYNGEE. CDR3 in amino acids: CASSVAPGQGYEQYF. CDR3 nucleotides: TGTGCCAGCAGCGTAGCCCCGGGACAGGGATACGAGCAGTACTTC.

The V and J genes are TRBV5-4 and TRBJ2-1; 9 positions match TRBD1. From germline, CDR1 is SGHNT and CDR2 YYREEE (reference sequence). The V segment lost 4 bases and the J segment 3 bases; nucleotides outside the gene matches: 8. The CDR3 has 16 amino acids. The CDR3 region is CASSVPGQGFYNEQFF. In nucleotides, the CDR3 is TGTGCCAGCAGCGTACCGGGACAGGGTTTCTACAATGAGCAGTTCTTC.

This rearrangement joins TRBV12-3 or TRBV12-4 to TRBJ2-2; 7 bases fit TRBD1. The ends lost 6 bases at V and 5 bases at J; junction bases unmatched: 12. The CDR3 runs to 16 residues. CDR3 in DNA: TGTGCCAGCAGCCAAGTCTGGACAGGCAAAACCGGGGAGCTGTTTTTT. Translating it yields CASSQVWTGKTGELFF.

V is TRBV6-5 and J is TRBJ2-1; the D is unclear. Trimming shortened V by 0 bases and J by 8 bases, and 11 bases separated the two germline ends. The CDR3 totals 14 residues. The V gene's germline CDR1 is MNHEY and CDR2 SVGAGI. The CDR3 region is CASSYSSGGDEQFF. The CDR3 DNA is TGTGCCAGCAGTTACTCGTCGGGTGGCGATGAGCAGTTCTTC.

The chain recombines TRBV9 with TRBJ2-2; TRBD1 agrees at 7 bases. Germline V lookup: CDR1 SGDLS, CDR2 YYNGEE. The CDR3 length is 15 residues. V gave up 0 bases and J gave up 5 bases; unmatched junction bases: 4. The CDR3 reads CASSVVTGVTGELFF. The CDR3 bases are TGTGCCAGCAGCGTAGTTACAGGGGTAACCGGGGAGCTGTTTTTT.

The chain recombines TRBV7-2 with TRBJ2-7; D might be TRBD1 (6 bases). Trimming stripped 3 bases from V and 2 bases from J, with 14 bases between. The CDR3 covers 15 residues. Germline V gene data show CDR1 as SGHTA and CDR2 as FQGNSA. CDR3: CASSFRPTGTYEQYF. CDR3 nucleotides: TGTGCCAGCAGCTTTAGGCCGACAGGAACCTACGAGCAGTACTTC.

This clonotype was seen only a few times. The chain uses TRBV4-3 and TRBJ1-4; 9 bases align to TRBD1. CDR1 and CDR2 from the germline V gene are LGHNA and YSLEER. CDR3 length: 17 residues. V dropped 0 bases and J dropped 8; count of bases not matched to a gene: 10. CDR3 nucleotide sequence: TGCGCCAGCAGCCAAGATTTACCCGGGACAGGGTACGAAAAACTGTTTTTT. This sequence encodes CASSQDLPGTGYEKLFF.

This clonotype was seen many times. In DNA form, the CDR3 reads TGTGCCAGCAGCATTACAGGGGAAGAGACCCAGTACTTC. The encoded protein is CASSITGEETQYF. This sequence joins TRBV7-2 and TRBJ2-5, with 7 bases identical to TRBD1. Germline CDR1 is SGHTA and CDR2 is FQGNSA. V lost 5 bases, J lost 3 bases, and 3 bases stayed unmatched. The CDR3 has 13 amino acids.

The chain recombines TRBV19 with TRBJ1-5; D may be TRBD1 (6 bases). Trimming took 9 bases from V and 7 from J, leaving 19 bases between them. CDR3 length: 14 amino acids. Germline V gene sequence: CDR1 LNHDA, CDR2 SQIVND (reference sequence). CDR3 region: CASKPQGRRQPQHF. DNA of the CDR3: TGTGCCAGCAAGCCCCAGGGGCGAAGGCAGCCCCAGCATTTT.

The genes are TRBV6-1 and TRBJ2-5; 9 nucleotides match TRBD1. CDR3 length: 13 amino acids. V dropped 6 bases and J dropped 3; count of bases not matched to a gene: 2. CDR1 is MNHNS, CDR2 SASEGT, per germline. The CDR3 loop is CASRGQGKETQYF. CDR3 bases: TGTGCCAGCAGGGGACAGGGTAAAGAGACCCAGTACTTC.

A few counts support this clonotype. The J gene is TRBJ2-7, the V gene TRBV19; possible D gene TRBD1, 6 bases. The V end lost 5 bases, the J end lost 4 bases, and 15 bases lay between the germline ends. CDR1 and CDR2 (germline): LNHDA, SQIVND (reference sequence). The CDR3 is 14 residues long. In nucleotides, the CDR3 is TGTGCCAGTAGTTCCAAATACCAGGGGTACGAGCAGTACTTC. Translating gives CASSSKYQGYEQYF.

This clonotype appeared a few times. The rearrangement uses TRBV5-1 and TRBJ2-7; 11 bases align to TRBD1. V gave up 1 base and J gave up 2 bases; unmatched junction bases: 2. The CDR3 runs 15 residues. Germline V lookup: CDR1 SGHRS, CDR2 YFSETQ. The CDR3 is CASSLSGQGAYEQYF. As DNA, the CDR3 is TGCGCCAGCAGCTTGTCGGGACAGGGGGCCTACGAGCAGTACTTC.

The gene calls are TRBV6-6 and TRBJ2-3; the match to TRBD1 covers 9 bases. Germline V gene data show CDR1 as MNHNY and CDR2 as SVGAGI (reference sequence). V lost 10 bases, J lost 1 base, and 3 bases stayed unmatched. CDR3 length equals 13 residues. The CDR3 protein is CATWDRGTDTQYF. CDR3 sequence (DNA): TGTGCCACCTGGGACAGGGGCACAGATACGCAGTATTTT.

This clonotype was detected a few times. The chain links TRBV14 to TRBJ1-4; tentative D call: TRBD1 (6 bases). This CDR3 has 14 residues. Germline V gene sequence: CDR1 SGHDN, CDR2 FVKESK. V dropped 4 bases and J dropped 5 bases, with 11 bases sitting between them. For the CDR3, the DNA is TGTGCCAGCAGCCTAACGGGACAAAATGAAAAACTGTTTTTT. This sequence encodes CASSLTGQNEKLFF.

The V call is TRBV12-3 or TRBV12-4, the J call TRBJ1-5; 10 nucleotides line up with TRBD1. The trim removed 0 bases at V and 3 bases at J, leaving 5 bases unmatched. This CDR3 has 17 residues. CDR3 DNA: TGTGCCAGCAGTTTAGCCTGGGACAGGGGCTACAATCAGCCCCAGCATTTT. Protein sequence: CASSLAWDRGYNQPQHF.

This clonotype was observed many times. This chain connects TRBV5-5 to TRBJ1-5, with TRBD1 matching over 7 bases. The germline V gene encodes CDR1 SGHKS and CDR2 YYEKEE (reference sequence). This CDR3 region has 14 residues. V was clipped by 0 bases and J by 6 bases; unmatched bases: 3. DNA of the CDR3: TGTGCCAGCAGCTTGGGGCCAGGGGGTCAGCCCCAGCATTTT. It is translated as CASSLGPGGQPQHF. Full variable domain (missing parts from reference TRBV5-5 and TRBJ1-5): DAGVTQSPTHLIKTRGQQVTLRCSPISGHKSVSWYQQVLGQGPQFIFQYYEKEERGRGNFPDRFSARQFPNYSSELNVNALLLGDSALYLCASSLGPGGQPQHFGDGTRLSIL.

The chain couples TRBV27 to TRBJ2-3; 7 bases map to TRBD1. V was pared by 1 base and J by 4 bases, with 2 bases of the junction left unmatched. Germline CDR1 reads MNHEY; CDR2 reads SMNVEV (reference sequence). This CDR3 comprises 14 residues. CDR3 nucleotides: TGTGCCAGCAGTTTATTTCAGGGGGCAGATACGCAGTATTTT. Translation: CASSLFQGADTQYF.

There are a few counts of this clonotype. The chain couples TRBV5-6 to TRBJ2-5, with 7 bases fitting TRBD1. This CDR3 has 16 residues. V was pared by 3 bases and J by 5 bases, with 13 bases of the junction left unmatched. Germline V gene sequence: CDR1 SGHDT, CDR2 YYEEEE. CDR3 sequence: CASSSKDRVIGETQYF. The CDR3 DNA sequence: TGTGCCAGCAGCTCCAAAGACAGGGTCATAGGTGAGACCCAGTACTTC.